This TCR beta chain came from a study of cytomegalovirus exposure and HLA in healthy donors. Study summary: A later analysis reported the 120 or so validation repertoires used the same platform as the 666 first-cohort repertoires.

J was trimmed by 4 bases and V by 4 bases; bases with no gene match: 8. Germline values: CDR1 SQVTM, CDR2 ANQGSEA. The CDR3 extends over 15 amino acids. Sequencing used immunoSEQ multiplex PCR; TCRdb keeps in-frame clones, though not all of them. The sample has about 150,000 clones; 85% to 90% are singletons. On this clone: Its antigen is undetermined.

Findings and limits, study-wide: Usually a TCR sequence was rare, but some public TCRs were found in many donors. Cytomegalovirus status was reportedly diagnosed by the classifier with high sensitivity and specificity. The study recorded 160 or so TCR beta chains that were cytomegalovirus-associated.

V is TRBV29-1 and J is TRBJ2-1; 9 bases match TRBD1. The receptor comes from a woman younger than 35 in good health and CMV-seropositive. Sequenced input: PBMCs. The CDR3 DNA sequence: TGCAGCGTTGGGACTCCGGGACAGGGATACAATGAGCAGTTCTTC. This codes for CSVGTPGQGYNEQFF.